The clone carrying this TCR beta chain has a handful of counts. What it recognizes is unknown. TCRdb fed the RACE reads into MiXCR, producing one record per CDR3 protein. The data contain approximately 110,000 distinct CDR3 sequences, under 40% of them seen just once; the ten biggest clones take up approximately 3%. This entry is derived from a study of human T cells and chemical hapten exposure. Study-wide background: Patch tests applied 0.01% DPC to the upper back, read at 6 days. Points from the study as a whole: There were significantly more large CDR3 similarity clusters among expanded TCRs than among controls.

The sample's time point: patch test 3, about 24 weeks after DPC sensitization. Treatment noted: therapeutic diphenylcyclopropenone sensitization with weekly scalp DPC. People who gave samples had alopecia, were 18 to 70 years old, and were suitable for DPC. The CDR3 totals 12 residues. CDR1 is LGHDT and CDR2 is YNNKEL in the germline V gene (reference sequence). V lost 4 bases and J 4 bases, leaving 5 bases between the germline ends. This TCR was sampled from a man aged 40-49 years with alopecia areata. Some clones in this sample may be carry-over from other donors' samples. This specimen was whole blood, taken in connection with sensitization to the hapten diphenylcyclopropenone (DPC). The chain has TRBV3-1 and TRBJ2-1, with D unclear. The CDR3 DNA is TGTGCCAGCAGCCCCAAATACAATGAGCAGTTCTTC. Residues: CASSPKYNEQFF.